The rows below give T cell receptor beta chains drawn from one sample of a study of OX40 agonist ivuxolimab in advanced cancers. Sequencing used immunoSEQ multiplex PCR; TCRdb keeps in-frame clones, though not all of them. Among about 73,000 clones, approximately 79% were seen once, and the ten largest hold approximately 2.6%. The sample in question was CD4+ or CD8+ T cells sorted from blood, obtained in a trial of the OX40 agonist ivuxolimab. The receptors were sampled from an adult with an advanced solid tumor such as melanoma, head and neck, liver or kidney cancer. The CDR3 runs from the conserved cysteine through the conserved F or W. The D gene is left open where the match is weak. A clone size is listed for some rows: how often the clone was seen (once, few, many), or a class if it is expanded.

D gene: TRBD2
V gene: TRBV9
J gene: TRBJ2-1
clone size: once
CDR3 DNA: TGTGCCAGCAGCGCCCTGACTAGCGGGGTACGGCAGTTCTTC
CDR3 protein: CASSALTSGVRQFF

D gene: .
V gene: TRBV6-5
J gene: TRBJ1-2
clone size: .
CDR3 DNA: TGTGCCAGCAGTTACGATGCGTGGGACACCCGCTACACCTTC
CDR3 protein: CASSYDAWDTRYTF

D gene: TRBD2
V gene: TRBV18
J gene: TRBJ2-1
clone size: .
CDR3 DNA: TGTGCCAGCTCACCCCTCGGGACTAGCGGGGACAACTACAATGAGCAGTTCTTC
CDR3 protein: CASSPLGTSGDNYNEQFF

D gene: .
V gene: TRBV7-2
J gene: TRBJ1-5
clone size: .
CDR3 DNA: TGTGCCAGCAGCTTAGAAAGAGGGAGTCAAAATCAGCCCCAGCATTTT
CDR3 protein: CASSLERGSQNQPQHF

D gene: TRBD1
V gene: TRBV5-1
J gene: TRBJ1-2
clone size: once
CDR3 DNA: TGCGCCAGCAGCTTGGAAGGACAGGGAGCTAACTATGGCTACACCTTC
CDR3 protein: CASSLEGQGANYGYTF

D gene: .
V gene: TRBV19
J gene: TRBJ2-1
clone size: .
CDR3 DNA: TGTGCCAGCCGCGGACGGGAGCAGTTCTTC
CDR3 protein: CASRGREQFF

D gene: .
V gene: TRBV7-2
J gene: TRBJ2-3
clone size: .
CDR3 DNA: TGTGCCAGCAGCTTCAGGATGGATACGCAGTATTTT
CDR3 protein: CASSFRMDTQYF

D gene: TRBD2
V gene: TRBV7-9
J gene: TRBJ2-1
clone size: .
CDR3 DNA: TGTGCCAGCAGCTTAAAGTCTAGGTCGCTAGCGGGAGGAAACAATGAGCAGTTCTTC
CDR3 protein: CASSLKSRSLAGGNNEQFF

D gene: .
V gene: TRBV6-5
J gene: TRBJ1-4
clone size: .
CDR3 DNA: TGTGCCAGCAGTTACCCGGGTCTGGATGAAAAACTGTTTTTT
CDR3 protein: CASSYPGLDEKLFF

D gene: TRBD1
V gene: TRBV2
J gene: TRBJ1-2
clone size: .
CDR3 DNA: TGTGCCAGCCAGGGGGGGTATGCGGCTGGCTACACCTTC
CDR3 protein: CASQGGYAAGYTF

D gene: .
V gene: TRBV5-4
J gene: TRBJ1-5
clone size: .
CDR3 DNA: TGTGCCAGCAGCCCCGGGGGGACCGGGGGCAATCAGCCCCAGCATTTT
CDR3 protein: CASSPGGTGGNQPQHF

D gene: .
V gene: TRBV7-2
J gene: TRBJ1-2
clone size: .
CDR3 DNA: TGTGCCAGCAGCTTAACCCCGGGCCTCACGGGCTACACCTTC
CDR3 protein: CASSLTPGLTGYTF

D gene: .
V gene: TRBV5-1
J gene: TRBJ2-3
clone size: .
CDR3 DNA: TGCGCCAGCAGCTTGGCCGGGGATAGCACAGATACGCAGTATTTT
CDR3 protein: CASSLAGDSTDTQYF

D gene: TRBD2
V gene: TRBV27
J gene: TRBJ2-1
clone size: .
CDR3 DNA: TGTGCCAGCAGTCCCCCACTAGCGGGAGGTGGCGAGCAGTTCTTC
CDR3 protein: CASSPPLAGGGEQFF

D gene: .
V gene: TRBV9
J gene: TRBJ2-3
clone size: .
CDR3 DNA: TGTGCCAGCAGCGTAGATGGTGGGTACACGCAGTATTTT
CDR3 protein: CASSVDGGYTQYF

D gene: TRBD1
V gene: TRBV19
J gene: TRBJ1-1
clone size: .
CDR3 DNA: TGTGCCAGTAGTAAACAGGGGGGGACTGAAGCTTTCTTT
CDR3 protein: CASSKQGGTEAFF

D gene: TRBD1
V gene: TRBV7-9
J gene: TRBJ1-2
clone size: few
CDR3 DNA: TGTGCCAGCAGCTTAGGGTCCGGGACAGGCTCCTATGGCTACACCTTC
CDR3 protein: CASSLGSGTGSYGYTF

D gene: TRBD2
V gene: TRBV4-2
J gene: TRBJ2-1
clone size: once
CDR3 DNA: TGTGCCAGCAGCCAAGATCGACTAGCGGGGAATGAGCAGTTCTTC
CDR3 protein: CASSQDRLAGNEQFF

D gene: .
V gene: TRBV9
J gene: TRBJ1-1
clone size: .
CDR3 DNA: TGTGCCAGCAGCTTTCAGATTAACACTGAAGCTTTCTTT
CDR3 protein: CASSFQINTEAFF

D gene: .
V gene: TRBV10-1
J gene: TRBJ2-1
clone size: .
CDR3 DNA: TGCGCCAGCAGCGACTGGCTCCGGCAGTTCTTC
CDR3 protein: CASSDWLRQFF

D gene: .
V gene: TRBV18
J gene: TRBJ1-1
clone size: .
CDR3 DNA: TGTGCCAGCTCACCGGGGATGAACACTGAAGCTTTCTTT
CDR3 protein: CASSPGMNTEAFF

D gene: .
V gene: TRBV7-9
J gene: TRBJ2-1
clone size: .
CDR3 DNA: TGTGCCAGCAGCTCCCGTAGCCCCGAGCAGTTCTTC
CDR3 protein: CASSSRSPEQFF

D gene: TRBD1
V gene: TRBV5-4
J gene: TRBJ2-3
clone size: .
CDR3 DNA: TGTGCCAGCAGCTATGGACAGGGGCCAGATACGCAGTATTTT
CDR3 protein: CASSYGQGPDTQYF

D gene: TRBD2
V gene: TRBV7-2
J gene: TRBJ2-7
clone size: .
CDR3 DNA: TGTGCCAGCAGCTTAGCGCAAGCGGGAGGACAGAAGGAGCAGTACTTC
CDR3 protein: CASSLAQAGGQKEQYF

D gene: .
V gene: TRBV18
J gene: TRBJ1-5
clone size: .
CDR3 DNA: TGTGCCAGCTCTGAGACTTTGGGCAATCAGCCCCAGCATTTT
CDR3 protein: CASSETLGNQPQHF

D gene: TRBD1
V gene: TRBV5-4
J gene: TRBJ2-1
clone size: few
CDR3 DNA: TGTGCCAGCAGCCGGGACAGTCTTTACAATGAGCAGTTCTTC
CDR3 protein: CASSRDSLYNEQFF

D gene: TRBD2
V gene: TRBV6-5
J gene: TRBJ2-7
clone size: once
CDR3 DNA: TGTGCCAGCAGCACGGGGGGGAGCTCCTACGAGCAGTACTTC
CDR3 protein: CASSTGGSSYEQYF

D gene: TRBD1
V gene: TRBV30
J gene: TRBJ1-6
clone size: .
CDR3 DNA: TGTGCCCAACAGGGGGGGGGATCACCCCTCCACTTT
CDR3 protein: CAQQGGGSPLHF

D gene: .
V gene: TRBV9
J gene: TRBJ1-3
clone size: .
CDR3 DNA: TGTGCCAGCAGCGTAGGGGGACATAGTGGCTCTGGAAACACCATATATTTT
CDR3 protein: CASSVGGHSGSGNTIYF

D gene: .
V gene: TRBV29-1
J gene: TRBJ1-1
clone size: once
CDR3 DNA: TGCAGCGTTTTGGGACTACCTCGAGAGTACACTGAAGCTTTCTTT
CDR3 protein: CSVLGLPREYTEAFF

D gene: .
V gene: TRBV11-3
J gene: TRBJ1-1
clone size: once
CDR3 DNA: TGTGCCAGCAGCTTAGACATCCCCCCCGGGGACTCTGAAGCTTTCTTT
CDR3 protein: CASSLDIPPGDSEAFF

D gene: TRBD1
V gene: TRBV7-2
J gene: TRBJ1-5
clone size: .
CDR3 DNA: TGTGCCAGCAGCGTGGAGGGGGCGGTAAGCCAGCCCCAGCATTTT
CDR3 protein: CASSVEGAVSQPQHF

D gene: .
V gene: TRBV11-1
J gene: TRBJ1-1
clone size: .
CDR3 DNA: TGTGCCAGCAGCTTAGTAGGGGGGCCCAACACTGAAGCTTTCTTT
CDR3 protein: CASSLVGGPNTEAFF

D gene: .
V gene: TRBV29-1
J gene: TRBJ1-1
clone size: .
CDR3 DNA: TGCAGCCTAAAGACACAGGGTATGAACACTGAAGCTTTCTTT
CDR3 protein: CSLKTQGMNTEAFF

D gene: TRBD1
V gene: TRBV7-9
J gene: TRBJ2-3
clone size: .
CDR3 DNA: TGTGCCAGCAGCGTTACAGGGGTGGGCCCAGATACGCAGTATTTT
CDR3 protein: CASSVTGVGPDTQYF

D gene: .
V gene: TRBV19
J gene: TRBJ1-1
clone size: .
CDR3 DNA: TGTGCCAGCAAGGCGGCCCCTCGGCCTGAAGCTTTCTTT
CDR3 protein: CASKAAPRPEAFF

D gene: .
V gene: TRBV9
J gene: TRBJ1-6
clone size: .
CDR3 DNA: TGTGCCAGCAGCTATTACAGGGATAATACCTATAATTCACCCCTCCACTTT
CDR3 protein: CASSYYRDNTYNSPLHF

D gene: .
V gene: TRBV4-1
J gene: TRBJ2-2
clone size: .
CDR3 DNA: TGCGCCAGCAGCCAAGATTCTCGGCAGACCGGGGAGCTGTTTTTT
CDR3 protein: CASSQDSRQTGELFF

D gene: .
V gene: TRBV4-3
J gene: TRBJ2-5
clone size: .
CDR3 DNA: TGCGCCAGCAGCCAAGAATTACTTAGCATAGGTCAAGAGACCCAGTACTTC
CDR3 protein: CASSQELLSIGQETQYF

D gene: .
V gene: TRBV7-3
J gene: TRBJ1-1
clone size: .
CDR3 DNA: TGTGCCAGCAGCTTCGCGGGGGGGACTGAAGCTTTCTTT
CDR3 protein: CASSFAGGTEAFF